Sequencing of this TCR beta chain was carried out in a study of technical replicates of blood from several donors. Here immunoSEQ multiplex PCR was the method, and the copy in TCRdb shows in-frame clones only, minus some. The table records some 80,000 clones, roughly 96% of them present only once. The CDR3 runs 15 residues. This sequence originates from a human donor in good health. J is TRBJ1-1 and V is TRBV21-1; the table gives TRBD1 as D, unverified against the DNA. TRBV21-1 is noted as a pseudogene. Source material: T cells isolated from PBMCs. This CDR3 is CANLTGVSMNTEAFF. The DNA for the CDR3 is TGTGCCAACCTGACAGGGGTAAGCATGAACACTGAAGCTTTCTTT.